These 11 T cell receptor beta chains were all obtained from the same sample, sequenced in a study of blood T cell repertoires in COVID-19. The table came from immunoSEQ multiplex PCR; TCRdb's copy has only in-frame clones and leaves some out. The data contain hundreds of thousands of clones, about 88% of them singletons. Sample: peripheral blood. The receptors stem from a woman in her 30s with COVID-19, enrolled during active disease.

This sequence joins TRBV27 and TRBJ2-7, with TRBD2 identical over 11 bases. Germline assignment: CDR1 MNHEY and CDR2 SMNVEV (reference sequence). The CDR3 is 16 amino acids. V lost 2 bases, J lost 2 bases, and 5 bases stayed unmatched. Here the CDR3 DNA reads TGTGCCAGCAGTTTAATTGGACTAGCGGGTGCCTACGAGCAGTACTTC. Protein sequence: CASSLIGLAGAYEQYF.

The V and J genes are TRBV30 and TRBJ1-1, with 7 bases that match TRBD1. This CDR3 spans 14 amino acids. Germline CDR1 is GTSNPN and CDR2 is SVGIG (reference sequence). V lost 2 bases to trimming and J lost 4 bases; unmatched junction nucleotides: 7. The CDR3 nucleotides read TGTGCCTGGAGTCAAGGGGGCGCGGGCACTGAAGCTTTCTTT. It translates to CAWSQGGAGTEAFF.

The chain recombines TRBV6-5 with TRBJ2-7; D call uncertain. CDR3 length equals 12 residues. From germline, CDR1 is MNHEY and CDR2 SVGAGI. V was trimmed by 6 bases and J by 3 bases, leaving 9 bases between them. In nucleotides, the CDR3 is TGTGCCAGCAGAGTAGCCCTCTACGAGCAGTACTTC. Protein: CASRVALYEQYF.

This clone was counted a few times. The chain joins TRBV2 to TRBJ1-5; 10 nucleotides align to TRBD1. Per germline, CDR1 SNHLY and CDR2 FYNNEI. This CDR3 spans 16 amino acids. V was pared by 6 bases and J by 9 bases, with 14 bases of the junction left unmatched. The CDR3 loop reads CASSALTGQGTWPQHF. In DNA form, the CDR3 reads TGTGCCAGCAGCGCCCTCACGGGACAGGGGACATGGCCCCAGCATTTT.

The gene calls are TRBV10-2 and TRBJ1-6, with unresolved D. Germline V gene sequence: CDR1 WSHSY, CDR2 SAAADI. This CDR3 contains 14 residues. The V end lost 4 bases, the J end lost 4 bases, and 8 bases lay between the germline ends. Here the CDR3 reads CASSVGPYNSPLHF. In nucleotides, the CDR3 is TGCGCCAGCAGTGTTGGGCCTTATAATTCACCCCTCCACTTT.

V and J are TRBV5-1 and TRBJ2-1, with TRBD2 matching 7 bases. V lost 0 bases and J lost 10; bases outside the gene matches: 16. From germline, CDR1 is SGHRS and CDR2 YFSETQ. The CDR3 runs to 17 residues. The CDR3 bases are TGCGCCAGCAGCTTGGTGTCTTTGACTAGCAGGAGGAACGAGCAGTTCTTC. This codes for CASSLVSLTSRRNEQFF.

V is TRBV28 and J is TRBJ2-2; 8 bases agree with TRBD1. Germline V lookup: CDR1 MDHEN, CDR2 SYDVKM. J was trimmed by 5 bases and V by 5 bases; bases with no gene match: 7. This CDR3 spans 15 amino acids. The DNA for the CDR3 is TGTGCCAGCAGTCTCTATACAGGGGGAACCGGGGAGCTGTTTTTT. Its protein product is CASSLYTGGTGELFF.

J is TRBJ2-1 and V is TRBV28; the match to TRBD2 covers 11 bases. J gave up 6 bases and V 4 bases, and 11 bases lay outside the gene matches. The CDR3 length is 17 residues. CDR1 is MDHEN and CDR2 is SYDVKM in the germline V gene. CDR3: CASSSFSGRAGGNEQFF. CDR3 DNA sequence: TGTGCCAGCAGTTCCTTTAGCGGGAGGGCCGGGGGCAATGAGCAGTTCTTC. Full variable domain (remainder filled in from reference TRBV28 and TRBJ2-1): DVKVTQSSRYLVKRTGEKVFLECVQDMDHENMFWYRQDPGLGLRLIYFSYDVKMKEKGDIPEGYSVSREKKERFSLILESASTNQTSMYLCASSSFSGRAGGNEQFFGPGTRLTVL.

The chain links TRBV2 to TRBJ1-4; TRBD1 agrees at 8 bases. V dropped 6 bases and J dropped 10; count of bases not matched to a gene: 10. The CDR3 runs to 14 residues. Per the germline V gene, CDR1 is SNHLY and CDR2 is FYNNEI. CDR3 region: CASRPAGGGGKLFF. As DNA, the CDR3 is TGTGCCAGCAGACCCGCAGGGGGCGGGGGAAAACTGTTTTTT.

V and J are TRBV5-4 and TRBJ2-7; perhaps TRBD2 as D (5 bases). This CDR3 contains 16 residues. V lost 4 bases, J lost 5 bases, and 22 bases lay in between. The germline V gene has CDR1 SGHNT and CDR2 YYREEE (reference sequence). The chain's CDR3 is CASSPEAGREMDEQYF. CDR3 nucleotide sequence: TGTGCCAGCAGCCCTGAGGCGGGCAGAGAAATGGACGAGCAGTACTTC.

The sample holds one count of this clone. The J gene is TRBJ2-1, the V gene TRBV6-4; TRBD2 is a possible D gene (5 bases). The CDR3 is 15 residues long. Germline loops: CDR1 MRHNA, CDR2 SNTAGT. With 0 bases removed from V and 5 bases from J, the gap between germline ends came to 11 bases. The CDR3 sequence is CASSDSKKRNNEQFF. In DNA form, the CDR3 reads TGTGCCAGCAGTGACTCGAAAAAGCGGAACAATGAGCAGTTCTTC.